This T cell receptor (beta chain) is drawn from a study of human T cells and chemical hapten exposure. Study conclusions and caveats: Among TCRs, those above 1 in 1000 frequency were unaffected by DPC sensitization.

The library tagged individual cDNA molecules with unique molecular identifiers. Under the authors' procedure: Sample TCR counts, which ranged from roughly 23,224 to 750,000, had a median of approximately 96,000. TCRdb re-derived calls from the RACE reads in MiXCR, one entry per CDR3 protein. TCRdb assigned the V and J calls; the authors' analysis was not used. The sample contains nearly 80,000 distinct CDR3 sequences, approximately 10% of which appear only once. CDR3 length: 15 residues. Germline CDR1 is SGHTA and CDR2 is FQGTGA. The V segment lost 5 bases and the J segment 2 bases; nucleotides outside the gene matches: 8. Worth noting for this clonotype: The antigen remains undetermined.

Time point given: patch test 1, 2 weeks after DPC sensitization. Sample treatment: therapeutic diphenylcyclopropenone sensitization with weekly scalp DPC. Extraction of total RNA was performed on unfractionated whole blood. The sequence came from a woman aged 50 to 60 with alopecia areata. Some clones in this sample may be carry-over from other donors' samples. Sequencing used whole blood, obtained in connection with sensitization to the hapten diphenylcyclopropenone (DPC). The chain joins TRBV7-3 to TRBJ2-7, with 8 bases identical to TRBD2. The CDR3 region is CASSPSGSPTYEQYF. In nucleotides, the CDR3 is TGTGCCAGCAGCCCGAGCGGGAGTCCCACCTACGAGCAGTACTTC.